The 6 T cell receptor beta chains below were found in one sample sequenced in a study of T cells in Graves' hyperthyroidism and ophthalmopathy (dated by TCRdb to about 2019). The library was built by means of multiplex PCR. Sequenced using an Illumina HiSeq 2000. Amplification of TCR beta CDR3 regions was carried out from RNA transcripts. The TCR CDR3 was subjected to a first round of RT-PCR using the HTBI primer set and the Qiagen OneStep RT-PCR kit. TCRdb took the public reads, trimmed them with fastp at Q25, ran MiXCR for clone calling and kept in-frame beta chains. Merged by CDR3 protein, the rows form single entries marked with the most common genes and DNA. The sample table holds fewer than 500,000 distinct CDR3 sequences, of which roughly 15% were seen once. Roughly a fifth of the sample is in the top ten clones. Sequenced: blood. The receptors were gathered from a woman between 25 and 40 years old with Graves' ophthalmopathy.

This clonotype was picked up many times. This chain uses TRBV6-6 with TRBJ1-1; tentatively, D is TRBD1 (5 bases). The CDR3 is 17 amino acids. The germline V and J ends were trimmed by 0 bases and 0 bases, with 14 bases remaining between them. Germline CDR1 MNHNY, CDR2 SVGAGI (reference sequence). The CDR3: CASSYSPFDRLNTEAFF. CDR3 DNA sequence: TGTGCCAGCAGTTACTCCCCATTCGACAGACTGAACACTGAAGCTTTCTTT.

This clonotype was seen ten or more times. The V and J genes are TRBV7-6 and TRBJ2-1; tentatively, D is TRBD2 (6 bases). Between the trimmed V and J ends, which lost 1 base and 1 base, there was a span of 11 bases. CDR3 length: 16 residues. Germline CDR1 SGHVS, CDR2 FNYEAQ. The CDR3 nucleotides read TGTGCCAGCAGCTTAGAAGCCGCGGGGTCCTACAATGAGCAGTTCTTC. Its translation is CASSLEAAGSYNEQFF.

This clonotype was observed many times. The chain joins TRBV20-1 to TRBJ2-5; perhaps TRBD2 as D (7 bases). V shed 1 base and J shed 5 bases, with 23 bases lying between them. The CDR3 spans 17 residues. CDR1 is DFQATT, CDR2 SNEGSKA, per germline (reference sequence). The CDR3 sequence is CSARGPSVGGLWETQYF. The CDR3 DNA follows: TGCAGTGCTAGAGGACCGAGCGTGGGGGGGCTCTGGGAGACCCAGTACTTC.

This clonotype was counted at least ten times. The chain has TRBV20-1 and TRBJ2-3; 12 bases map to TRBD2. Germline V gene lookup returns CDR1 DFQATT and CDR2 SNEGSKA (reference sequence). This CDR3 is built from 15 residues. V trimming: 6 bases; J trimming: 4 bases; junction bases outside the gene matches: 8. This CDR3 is CSALSPSGGADTQYF. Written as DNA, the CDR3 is TGCAGTGCCCTCTCGCCTAGCGGGGGGGCAGATACGCAGTATTTT.

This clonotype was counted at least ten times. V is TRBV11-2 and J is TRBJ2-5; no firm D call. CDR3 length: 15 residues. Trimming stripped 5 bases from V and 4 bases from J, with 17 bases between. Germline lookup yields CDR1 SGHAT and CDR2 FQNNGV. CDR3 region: CASSGHPAPAETQYF. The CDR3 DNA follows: TGTGCCAGCAGCGGCCACCCGGCGCCCGCAGAGACCCAGTACTTC. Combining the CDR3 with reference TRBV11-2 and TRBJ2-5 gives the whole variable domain EAGVAQSPRYKIIEKRQSVAFWCNPISGHATLYWYQQILGQGPKLLIQFQNNGVVDDSQLPKDRFSAERLKGVDSTLKIQPAKLEDSAVYLCASSGHPAPAETQYFGPGTRLLVL.

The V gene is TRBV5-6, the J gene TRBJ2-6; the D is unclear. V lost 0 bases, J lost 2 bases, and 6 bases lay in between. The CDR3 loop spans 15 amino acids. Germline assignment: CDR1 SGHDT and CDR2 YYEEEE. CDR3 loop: CASSLAGPGANVLTF. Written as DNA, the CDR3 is TGTGCCAGCAGCTTGGCTGGTCCTGGGGCCAACGTCCTGACTTTC.